This entry describes one TCR beta chain. The antigen is unknown. The sample originates from a study of cytomegalovirus exposure and HLA in healthy donors. Turning to the study itself: Genetic ancestry analysis placed 81% of the 300 to 400 donors that were genotyped in the Caucasian-associated cluster. Study-wide results and limits: Follow-up analysis found HLA locus-dependent TCR association rates, highest for DRB1 and lowest for HLA-C. In a later analysis, HLA-associated beta chains showed higher expansion and lower generation probabilities than comparable chains.

The CDR3 extends over 14 amino acids. CDR1 is SGHVS and CDR2 is FQNEAQ in the germline V gene. The V gene lost 2 bases and the J gene lost 4 bases, with 11 bases spanning the gap. PCR involved 60 Vbeta and 13 Jbeta primers. Measured with immunoSEQ multiplex PCR; TCRdb has only the in-frame clones, and not every one. The table includes around 55,000 clones, roughly 70% detected once. The gene calls are TRBV7-8 and TRBJ1-2; D remains ambiguous. The clonotype was recovered from a man aged 40-49 years in good health and CMV-seropositive. The sequenced sample was PBMCs. This CDR3 reads CASSLIRGSYGYTF. DNA for the CDR3: TGTGCCAGCAGCTTAATTCGGGGTAGCTATGGCTACACCTTC.